A single sample is the source of the 10 T cell receptor beta chains below, sequenced in a study of identifying expanded T cells in peripheral blood. Sequenced by immunoSEQ multiplex PCR; TCRdb stores in-frame clones only, minus some. The table lists approximately 86,000 clones, 70% to 90% of them singletons, with around 4.5% in the top ten. Sequencing was performed on blood. Source of these receptors: a person between 18 and 69 years old in good health.

V gene TRBV2 combines with J gene TRBJ2-2; unclear D gene. Trimming took off 2 bases at V and 0 bases at J, with 10 bases between the two ends. The CDR3 loop spans 16 amino acids. CDR1 is SNHLY, CDR2 FYNNEI, per germline. The CDR3 sequence: CASSERAVPNTGELFF. The CDR3 nucleotides are TGTGCCAGCAGTGAAAGAGCCGTCCCGAACACCGGGGAGCTGTTTTTT. The full variable domain, rest sourced from reference TRBV2 and TRBJ2-2, is EPEVTQTPSHQVTQMGQEVILRCVPISNHLYFYWYRQILGQKVEFLVSFYNNEISEKSEIFDDQFSVERPDGSNFTLKIRSTKLEDSAMYFCASSERAVPNTGELFFGEGSRLTVL.

V gene TRBV18 combines with J gene TRBJ2-7; 8 bases are shared with TRBD1. The CDR3 spans 16 residues. J gave up 2 bases and V 3 bases, and 9 bases lay outside the gene matches. Germline V gives CDR1 KGHSH, CDR2 LQKENI. The CDR3 reads CASSPSLTGAPYEQYF. The CDR3, as DNA: TGTGCCAGCTCACCGAGTTTGACAGGGGCACCCTACGAGCAGTACTTC.

The chain combines TRBV19 with TRBJ2-6; D gene ambiguous. Trimming shortened V by 8 bases and J by 2 bases, and 13 bases separated the two germline ends. Germline CDR1 LNHDA, CDR2 SQIVND (reference sequence). CDR3 size: 15 residues. The chain's CDR3 is CASGRQGPGANVLTF. CDR3 bases: TGTGCCAGTGGGCGACAAGGGCCTGGGGCCAACGTCCTGACTTTC.

This chain uses TRBV7-2 with TRBJ1-5, with D possibly being TRBD1 (6 bases). Germline lookup yields CDR1 SGHTA and CDR2 FQGNSA. V lost 1 base to trimming and J lost 4 bases, with 11 bases between them. The CDR3 spans 15 residues. Written as DNA, the CDR3 is TGTGCCAGCAGCTTAGTGACCAGGGGAAATCAGCCCCAGCATTTT. Residues: CASSLVTRGNQPQHF.

The rearrangement joins TRBV7-9 to TRBJ1-1; D is undetermined. Germline CDR1 reads SEHNR; CDR2 reads FQNEAQ (reference sequence). Trimming shortened V by 4 bases and J by 0 bases, and 9 bases separated the two germline ends. The CDR3 covers 14 residues. The CDR3 spells CASSSDPLNTEAFF. CDR3 DNA sequence: TGTGCCAGCAGCTCCGACCCCCTGAACACTGAAGCTTTCTTT.

The genes are TRBV27 and TRBJ2-1; D gene uncertain. Germline CDR1 is MNHEY and CDR2 is SMNVEV (reference sequence). Deletions cut 3 bases from V and 6 bases from J, with 9 bases between. CDR3 size: 13 residues. The CDR3 DNA reads as TGTGCCAGCAGTTTTGGTGGTAGCAATGAGCAGTTCTTC. This sequence encodes CASSFGGSNEQFF.

This sequence joins TRBV7-3 and TRBJ2-1; 8 positions match TRBD1. The CDR3 extends over 14 amino acids. Unmatched junction bases numbered 10, after V lost 5 bases and J lost 10 bases. Per germline, CDR1 SGHTA and CDR2 FQGTGA. The CDR3 is CASSQGQGLVEQFF. The CDR3 DNA sequence: TGTGCCAGCAGCCAAGGACAGGGACTCGTAGAGCAGTTCTTC. Using reference TRBV7-3 and TRBJ2-1 for the parts outside the CDR3, the full variable domain is GAGVSQTPSNKVTEKGKYVELRCDPISGHTALYWYRQSLGQGPEFLIYFQGTGAADDSGLPNDRFFAVRPEGSVSTLKIQRTERGDSAVYLCASSQGQGLVEQFFGPGTRLTVL.

The chain uses TRBV9 and TRBJ1-6; D possibly corresponds to TRBD1 (6 bases). V was shortened by 0 bases and J by 6 bases, with 10 bases between the two germline ends. This CDR3 has 15 residues. Germline CDR1 and CDR2: SGDLS and YYNGEE. CDR3 bases: TGTGCCAGCAGCGTAGATCCCAGGGGTAATTCACCCCTCCACTTT. Translated: CASSVDPRGNSPLHF.

The CDR3, as DNA: TGTGCCAGTAGTGAAACGCGGATTGGTGGCTACACCTTC. This sequence encodes CASSETRIGGYTF. The chain is built from TRBV19 and TRBJ1-2; D gene unclear. Germline V gene data show CDR1 as LNHDA and CDR2 as SQIVND (reference sequence). Trimming removed 5 bases at V and 7 bases at J, with 14 bases between. The CDR3 has 13 amino acids.

The genes are TRBV7-9 and TRBJ1-2, with 7 bases lining up with TRBD1. V shed 4 bases, J shed 5 bases, and the junction held 4 bases outside the gene matches. Germline CDR1 and CDR2: SEHNR and FQNEAQ (reference sequence). The CDR3 sequence is 13 residues long. The CDR3 sequence is CASSSGQTYGYTF. As DNA, the CDR3 is TGTGCCAGCAGCTCGGGACAGACGTATGGCTACACCTTC.